A single sample gave rise to the 23 T cell receptor beta chains below, sequenced in a study of cytomegalovirus exposure and HLA in healthy donors. Both 60 Vbeta primers and 13 Jbeta primers went into the PCR. Sequencing was performed with immunoSEQ multiplex PCR; in TCRdb, only in-frame clones are kept and a portion is missing. The sample carries roughly 160,000 clones, roughly four fifths recorded once. The sample was PBMCs. Receptors originate from a man in his fifties in good health and CMV-seropositive.

The chain recombines TRBV2 with TRBJ2-1; D gene unclear. Trimming took off 6 bases at V and 5 bases at J, with 8 bases between the two ends. The germline CDR1 and CDR2 sequences are SNHLY and FYNNEI. This CDR3 is built from 12 residues. The chain's CDR3 is CASRNRDNEQFF. CDR3 in DNA: TGTGCCAGCAGGAACCGGGACAATGAGCAGTTCTTC.

The CDR3 DNA sequence: TGTGCCAGCAGAAAACGGACAGCTGGGTCCGGGGAGCTGTTTTTT. Translation: CASRKRTAGSGELFF. This sequence joins TRBV28 and TRBJ2-2; a possible D gene is TRBD1 (6 bases). V was pared by 6 bases and J by 6 bases, with 17 bases between. Germline values: CDR1 MDHEN, CDR2 SYDVKM. The length of the CDR3 is 15 residues.

This sequence joins TRBV28 and TRBJ1-2, with D tentatively TRBD1 (5 bases). There are 14 residues in the CDR3. Trimming took off 2 bases at V and 2 bases at J, with 9 bases between the two ends. Germline CDR1 MDHEN, CDR2 SYDVKM. The DNA for the CDR3 is TGTGCCAGCAGTTTAAACGGGGGGAACTATGGCTACACCTTC. This codes for CASSLNGGNYGYTF.

The CDR3 loop reads CASSSDGGTGGNGYTF. The CDR3 DNA follows: TGCGCCAGCAGCTCGGACGGCGGGACAGGGGGGAATGGCTACACCTTC. The V call is TRBV5-1, the J call TRBJ1-2, with TRBD1 matching 11 bases. V lost 3 bases to trimming and J lost 6 bases; unmatched junction nucleotides: 10. CDR3 size: 16 residues. The germline V gene has CDR1 SGHRS and CDR2 YFSETQ.

This clone was seen a handful of times. The chain couples TRBV4-2 to TRBJ2-7; 7 positions match TRBD1. CDR1 is LGHNA, CDR2 YNFKEQ, per germline. The trim removed 3 bases at V and 5 bases at J, leaving 13 bases unmatched. This CDR3 is 16 amino acids long. This chain's CDR3 is CASSQGTTGNLHEQYF. The CDR3 DNA sequence: TGTGCCAGCAGCCAGGGAACGACAGGGAATCTCCACGAGCAGTACTTC.

The V gene is TRBV15, the J gene TRBJ1-5; tentative D call: TRBD1 (5 bases). The V and J ends lost 0 bases and 6 bases respectively, with 12 bases between them. CDR1 is LNHNV, CDR2 YYDKDF, per germline (reference sequence). CDR3 size: 15 residues. CDR3 nucleotide sequence: TGTGCCACCAGCAGAGATAAGGGGAGGGTTCAGCCCCAGCATTTT. It specifies CATSRDKGRVQPQHF.

This clone was seen more than once but under ten times. The chain links TRBV7-2 to TRBJ1-1, with D hard to call. The length of the CDR3 is 13 residues. The germline CDR1 and CDR2 sequences are SGHTA and FQGNSA. Trimming stripped 8 bases from V and 7 bases from J, with 17 bases between. CDR3 sequence reads: CASANHPGFEAFF. As DNA, the CDR3 is TGTGCCAGCGCAAATCATCCGGGGTTTGAAGCTTTCTTT.

This clone was seen just once. The V gene is TRBV7-2, the J gene TRBJ1-5; possibly TRBD1 for D (6 bases). CDR3 length: 14 amino acids. Between the trimmed V and J ends, which lost 1 base and 7 bases, there was a span of 11 bases. The germline gives CDR1 SGHTA, CDR2 FQGNSA. CDR3 in DNA: TGTGCCAGCAGCTTAGGACAGGCGCCCCAGCCCCAGCATTTT. This translates into CASSLGQAPQPQHF.

V gene TRBV6-5 combines with J gene TRBJ1-3, with D hard to call. V lost 6 bases, J lost 0 bases, and 6 bases lay in between. The CDR3 runs to 13 residues. Germline V gene sequence: CDR1 MNHEY, CDR2 SVGAGI. The CDR3 coding sequence is TGTGCCAGCAGACCTACCTCTGGAAACACCATATATTTT. Translated, it gives CASRPTSGNTIYF.

A few counts support this clone. The chain employs TRBV5-5 and TRBJ1-2; the D gene is possibly TRBD1 (6 bases). Germline V gives CDR1 SGHKS, CDR2 YYEKEE (reference sequence). The V gene lost 4 bases and the J gene lost 7 bases, with 17 bases spanning the gap. CDR3 length: 14 residues. The CDR3 nucleotides are TGTGCCAGCAGCGTGGACACAGGGTGGGTTGGCTACACCTTC. Protein product: CASSVDTGWVGYTF.

The chain links TRBV28 to TRBJ1-2; D possibly corresponds to TRBD1 (6 bases). V lost 1 base and J 2 bases, leaving 8 bases between the germline ends. This CDR3 has 14 residues. CDR1 and CDR2 from the germline V gene are MDHEN and SYDVKM. The CDR3 protein is CASSLYRVNYGYTF. The CDR3 DNA follows: TGTGCCAGCAGTTTATACAGGGTCAACTATGGCTACACCTTC.

The chain recombines TRBV27 with TRBJ1-1; 7 bases are shared with TRBD1. The CDR3 spans 15 residues. Germline values: CDR1 MNHEY, CDR2 SMNVEV (reference sequence). The ends lost 7 bases at V and 5 bases at J; junction bases unmatched: 13. Here the CDR3 reads CASTTTNRGWTEAFF. CDR3 sequence (DNA): TGTGCCAGCACCACAACCAACAGGGGTTGGACTGAAGCTTTCTTT.

The chain combines TRBV15 with TRBJ2-7; D is possibly TRBD2 (6 bases). V was cut by 3 bases and J by 0 bases, with 6 bases left in between. The CDR3 covers 13 residues. Germline assignment: CDR1 LNHNV and CDR2 YYDKDF (reference sequence). In nucleotides, the CDR3 is TGTGCCACCAGCAGGCGGGACTCCTACGAGCAGTACTTC. Protein sequence: CATSRRDSYEQYF.

The chain is built from TRBV9 and TRBJ2-5, with TRBD1 identical over 7 bases. The CDR3 spans 15 residues. The J segment lost 5 bases and the V segment lost 1 base, leaving 8 bases of the junction unmatched. CDR1 and CDR2 from the germline V gene are SGDLS and YYNGEE. The CDR3 spells CASSVSQGSLETQYF. The CDR3 DNA is TGTGCCAGCAGCGTATCACAGGGGAGTTTGGAGACCCAGTACTTC.

This clone was observed once. The genes are TRBV5-4 and TRBJ2-7, with TRBD1 matching over 7 bases. Germline V lookup: CDR1 SGHNT, CDR2 YYREEE (reference sequence). V lost 5 bases and J lost 2; bases outside the gene matches: 7. This CDR3 has 14 amino acids. The CDR3 sequence is CASSQGDSPYEQYF. CDR3 in DNA: TGTGCCAGCAGTCAGGGGGACAGCCCCTACGAGCAGTACTTC. Full variable domain (outside the CDR3, taken from reference TRBV5-4 and TRBJ2-7): ETGVTQSPTHLIKTRGQQVTLRCSSQSGHNTVSWYQQALGQGPQFIFQYYREEENGRGNFPPRFSGLQFPNYSSELNVNALELDDSALYLCASSQGDSPYEQYFGPGTRLTVT.

The chain combines TRBV5-1 with TRBJ1-4, with 9 bases aligning to TRBD1. From germline, CDR1 is SGHRS and CDR2 YFSETQ. The CDR3 contains 16 residues. V shed 0 bases and J 5 bases; nucleotides not matched to a gene: 5. The DNA of the CDR3 is TGCGCCAGCAGCTTGGGTCCGGGACAGGGAAATGAAAAACTGTTTTTT. It translates to CASSLGPGQGNEKLFF.

The gene calls are TRBV6-1 and TRBJ2-2, with D perhaps matching TRBD2 (5 bases). The CDR3 contains 14 residues. The V end lost 1 base, the J end lost 4 bases, and 7 bases lay between the germline ends. Germline values: CDR1 MNHNS, CDR2 SASEGT. CDR3 bases: TGTGCCAGCAGTGAAGGACGGGGCACCGGGGAGCTGTTTTTT. Protein sequence: CASSEGRGTGELFF.

This chain connects TRBV5-4 to TRBJ2-7; the match to TRBD1 covers 7 bases. With V trimmed by 4 bases and J by 1 base, 5 bases remained unmatched. The CDR3 contains 14 residues. The germline V gene has CDR1 SGHNT and CDR2 YYREEE (reference sequence). As DNA, the CDR3 is TGTGCCAGCAGCCCAGGGGGAACGTCCTACGAGCAGTACTTC. It encodes CASSPGGTSYEQYF. The complete variable domain, with remaining parts taken from reference TRBV5-4 and TRBJ2-7, reads ETGVTQSPTHLIKTRGQQVTLRCSSQSGHNTVSWYQQALGQGPQFIFQYYREEENGRGNFPPRFSGLQFPNYSSELNVNALELDDSALYLCASSPGGTSYEQYFGPGTRLTVT.

This clone was seen just once. The genes are TRBV7-9 and TRBJ1-5; 7 bases map to TRBD1. This CDR3 spans 14 amino acids. Trimming at V came to 1 base and at J to 5 bases, leaving 2 bases not matched to a gene. Germline-derived CDR1 and CDR2 are SEHNR and FQNEAQ (reference sequence). The CDR3 here is CASSLGRGDQPQHF. The CDR3 DNA follows: TGTGCCAGCAGCTTAGGCAGGGGGGATCAGCCCCAGCATTTT.

The J gene is TRBJ2-6, the V gene TRBV7-2; possible D gene TRBD1, 6 bases. Deletions cut 4 bases from V and 3 bases from J, with 19 bases between. Germline CDR1 reads SGHTA; CDR2 reads FQGNSA. The CDR3 consists of 18 residues. In DNA form, the CDR3 reads TGTGCCAGCAGCTGGGCCGGTACAGGGCGATTTGGGGCCAACGTCCTGACTTTC. Amino acid sequence: CASSWAGTGRFGANVLTF.

A single count supports this clone. The V and J genes are TRBV19 and TRBJ1-5, with 10 positions matching TRBD1. Per germline, CDR1 LNHDA and CDR2 SQIVND (reference sequence). J was trimmed by 4 bases and V by 3 bases; bases with no gene match: 9. The CDR3 covers 17 residues. CDR3 sequence: CASSILGQGVSNQPQHF. Here the CDR3 DNA reads TGTGCCAGTAGTATCCTAGGACAGGGGGTATCGAATCAGCCCCAGCATTTT. Complete variable domain (other parts from reference TRBV19 and TRBJ1-5): DGGITQSPKYLFRKEGQNVTLSCEQNLNHDAMYWYRQDPGQGLRLIYYSQIVNDFQKGDIAEGYSVSREKKESFPLTVTSAQKNPTAFYLCASSILGQGVSNQPQHFGDGTRLSIL.

This clone was recorded once. The chain joins TRBV11-2 to TRBJ2-1; TRBD2 agrees at 12 bases. This CDR3 contains 15 residues. The V segment lost 5 bases and the J segment 8 bases; nucleotides outside the gene matches: 7. The germline CDR1 and CDR2 sequences are SGHAT and FQNNGV. CDR3 DNA sequence: TGTGCCAGCAGCACAGGACTAGCGGGGTTGCATGAGCAGTTCTTC. This codes for CASSTGLAGLHEQFF.

The chain couples TRBV7-9 to TRBJ2-7; 7 bases agree with TRBD1. Germline CDR1 and CDR2: SEHNR and FQNEAQ (reference sequence). The CDR3 loop spans 13 amino acids. Trimming removed 7 bases from V and 3 bases from J; junction bases left unmatched: 6. The CDR3 here is CASTVGQDYEQYF. The CDR3 nucleotides read TGTGCCAGCACCGTTGGACAGGACTACGAGCAGTACTTC.